The next 27 T cell receptor beta chains were all read from a single sample in a study of stem cell transplantation in POMP-related autoinflammatory disease. TCRdb's table, derived via immunoSEQ multiplex PCR, lists solely in-frame clones and lacks some. The table lists some 29,000 clones, approximately 86% of them singletons. Source: CD4+ T cells from PBMCs, taken before stem cell transplantation. Receptors originate from a human donor with POMP-related autoinflammation and immune dysregulation (PRAID).

This rearrangement joins TRBV5-1 to TRBJ1-2, with a tentative D call TRBD1 (6 bases). Trimming took off 4 bases at V and 2 bases at J, with 12 bases between the two ends. The germline gives CDR1 SGHRS, CDR2 YFSETQ. This CDR3 has 14 residues. The CDR3 sequence: CASSPLGTNYGYTF. As DNA, the CDR3 is TGCGCCAGCAGCCCACTTGGGACAAACTATGGCTACACCTTC.

This clone was found once. V and J are TRBV5-6 and TRBJ1-5; 8 positions agree with TRBD1. Germline values: CDR1 SGHDT, CDR2 YYEEEE. Trimming removed 2 bases from V and 6 bases from J; junction bases left unmatched: 7. The CDR3 totals 15 residues. The CDR3 loop reads CASSLGSGGSQPQHF. CDR3 DNA: TGTGCCAGCAGCTTAGGTTCAGGGGGCAGTCAGCCCCAGCATTTT.

The chain carries TRBV27 and TRBJ1-4; D not certain. This CDR3 is 14 amino acids long. Germline V gene sequence: CDR1 MNHEY, CDR2 SMNVEV (reference sequence). Trimming removed 3 bases at V and 11 bases at J, with 16 bases between. CDR3 sequence reads: CASSFAVPLGKLFF. The CDR3 DNA is TGTGCCAGCAGTTTCGCAGTACCCTTGGGTAAACTGTTTTTT.

This rearrangement joins TRBV6-1 to TRBJ1-6, with D perhaps TRBD1 (6 bases). Germline loops: CDR1 MNHNS, CDR2 SASEGT. V lost 6 bases and J lost 7, with 10 bases in between. The CDR3 is made up of 13 amino acids. CDR3: CASREGGNSPLHF. The CDR3, as DNA: TGTGCCAGCAGGGAGGGGGGCAATTCACCCCTCCACTTT.

The chain's CDR3 is CASSLSGGASQRQFF. The CDR3 DNA sequence: TGTGCCAGCAGCTTATCGGGAGGGGCGTCCCAACGGCAGTTCTTC. The gene calls are TRBV7-3 and TRBJ2-1; TRBD2 matches 8 bases. The trim removed 2 bases at V and 12 bases at J, leaving 12 bases unmatched. This CDR3 spans 15 amino acids. Per the germline V gene, CDR1 is SGHTA and CDR2 is FQGTGA.

This clone was seen only once. This chain joins TRBV15 and TRBJ2-7, with D tentatively TRBD1 (6 bases). The V end was cut by 0 bases, the J end by 3 bases, with 9 bases between. Per germline, CDR1 LNHNV and CDR2 YYDKDF (reference sequence). The CDR3 loop spans 14 amino acids. CDR3 amino acids: CATSRDTGNYEQYF. In DNA form, the CDR3 reads TGTGCCACCAGCAGAGATACAGGGAACTACGAGCAGTACTTC.

V gene TRBV2 combines with J gene TRBJ2-1; D is perhaps TRBD2 (5 bases). The ends were cut back, 6 bases at V and 9 bases at J, with 9 bases in the middle. The CDR3 length is 11 residues. Per germline, CDR1 SNHLY and CDR2 FYNNEI. As DNA, the CDR3 is TGTGCCAGCAGGAGGGAAACTGAGCAGTTCTTC. It codes for CASRRETEQFF.

This clone occurred a few times. This rearrangement joins TRBV4-1 to TRBJ1-1, with TRBD1 as a possible D gene (5 bases). V was pared by 5 bases and J by 3 bases, with 16 bases between. The CDR3 has 15 residues. The V gene's germline CDR1 is MGHRA and CDR2 YSYEKL. DNA of the CDR3: TGCGCCAGCAGCGAGGGGATAAGGCTTCACACTGAAGCTTTCTTT. It codes for CASSEGIRLHTEAFF.

This clone was seen only a few times. The V call is TRBV5-1, the J call TRBJ2-1, with no clear D. The CDR3 contains 14 residues. CDR1 and CDR2 (germline): SGHRS, YFSETQ. Trimming removed 2 bases at V and 9 bases at J, with 15 bases between. CDR3 DNA sequence: TGCGCCAGCAGCTTAAGCTTGGGGTCCGGTGAGCAGTTCTTC. Translated: CASSLSLGSGEQFF.

This chain uses TRBV6-5 with TRBJ1-6; D is ambiguous. Germline values: CDR1 MNHEY, CDR2 SVGAGI. V was clipped by 1 base and J by 0 bases, with 7 bases between them. The CDR3 totals 16 residues. This CDR3 is CASSYFGNSYNSPLHF. In nucleotides, the CDR3 is TGTGCCAGCAGTTACTTCGGTAACTCCTATAATTCACCCCTCCACTTT.

This clone came up a few times. The J gene is TRBJ1-5, the V gene TRBV2; no reliable D call. CDR1 and CDR2 from the germline V gene are SNHLY and FYNNEI. The CDR3 consists of 12 residues. Trimming left V 8 bases short and J 2 bases short, with 7 bases between. The CDR3 nucleotides read TGTGCCAGCCGAAGGGGCAATCAGCCCCAGCATTTT. It yields the protein CASRRGNQPQHF.

This chain joins TRBV5-1 and TRBJ2-5, with 9 nucleotides matching TRBD2. This CDR3 is 15 amino acids long. Germline trimming cut 0 bases from V and 4 bases from J; bases unmatched to any gene: 4. Germline V gene lookup returns CDR1 SGHRS and CDR2 YFSETQ. CDR3 nucleotides: TGCGCCAGCAGCTTGGGCGGGAGGGCCCCAGAGACCCAGTACTTC. Translation: CASSLGGRAPETQYF.

The rearrangement uses TRBV4-1 and TRBJ1-4, with D possibly matching TRBD1 (6 bases). Trimming stripped 4 bases from V and 2 bases from J, with 14 bases between. CDR3 length: 16 residues. Germline V gene lookup returns CDR1 MGHRA and CDR2 YSYEKL. For the CDR3, the DNA is TGCGCCAGCAGCCCTAGGGGGGGCGCTACTAATGAAAAACTGTTTTTT. Its protein is CASSPRGGATNEKLFF.

V and J are TRBV5-4 and TRBJ2-7; TRBD2 matches at 13 bases. Germline assignment: CDR1 SGHNT and CDR2 YYREEE (reference sequence). Trimming cost V 3 bases and J 3 bases; bases outside gene matches: 3. CDR3 length: 15 residues. The DNA for the CDR3 is TGTGCCAGCAGCTACGGACTAGCGGGAGACTACGAGCAGTACTTC. Residues: CASSYGLAGDYEQYF.

This clone was picked up one time. The genes are TRBV7-9 and TRBJ2-3; D gene ambiguous. The CDR3 loop spans 15 amino acids. V was shortened by 0 bases and J by 0 bases, with 7 bases between the two germline ends. Germline V gene sequence: CDR1 SEHNR, CDR2 FQNEAQ (reference sequence). CDR3 sequence: CASSLAARSTDTQYF. The CDR3 bases are TGTGCCAGCAGCTTAGCAGCCCGTAGCACAGATACGCAGTATTTT.

V usage is TRBV2 and J usage is TRBJ2-7; TRBD2 matches at 8 bases. With 6 bases clipped from V and 4 bases from J, the junction kept 11 bases outside the gene matches. Germline CDR1 reads SNHLY; CDR2 reads FYNNEI. There are 15 residues in the CDR3. The CDR3 nucleotides read TGTGCCAGCAGGCCGCTGGCCGGGAGGGGTTACGAGCAGTACTTC. This gives the protein CASRPLAGRGYEQYF. The variable domain in full, with the rest retrieved from reference TRBV2 and TRBJ2-7, is EPEVTQTPSHQVTQMGQEVILRCVPISNHLYFYWYRQILGQKVEFLVSFYNNEISEKSEIFDDQFSVERPDGSNFTLKIRSTKLEDSAMYFCASRPLAGRGYEQYFGPGTRLTVT.

V is TRBV5-6 and J is TRBJ2-5; D possibly corresponds to TRBD1 (6 bases). V was pared by 0 bases and J by 2 bases, with 14 bases between. The CDR3 is made up of 16 amino acids. Germline lookup yields CDR1 SGHDT and CDR2 YYEEEE. The CDR3 loop reads CASSLAGTRGQETQYF. The CDR3 nucleotides are TGTGCCAGCAGCTTGGCGGGCACCAGGGGTCAAGAGACCCAGTACTTC.

The rearrangement joins TRBV7-6 to TRBJ1-1; D may be TRBD1 (6 bases). CDR1 is SGHVS and CDR2 is FNYEAQ in the germline V gene. CDR3 length: 13 amino acids. V lost 4 bases and J 6 bases, leaving 12 bases between the germline ends. Written as DNA, the CDR3 is TGTGCCAGCAGCTCCAGGGGTATCGCTGAAGCTTTCTTT. Its protein is CASSSRGIAEAFF.

This sequence joins TRBV29-1 and TRBJ1-5, with D possibly being TRBD1 (6 bases). Between the trimmed V and J ends, which lost 6 bases and 2 bases, there was a span of 14 bases. CDR1 is SQVTM, CDR2 ANQGSEA, per germline. The CDR3 sequence is 14 residues long. CDR3 amino acids: CSVEQGGGNQPQHF. The CDR3 coding sequence is TGCAGCGTAGAACAGGGAGGGGGCAATCAGCCCCAGCATTTT.

The V call is TRBV30, the J call TRBJ1-3; D is unresolved. The CDR3 runs 12 residues. Looked up from germline, CDR1 is GTSNPN and CDR2 is SVGIG (reference sequence). The V end lost 0 bases, the J end lost 9 bases, and 9 bases lay between the germline ends. The CDR3 region is CAWSVSRGTIYF. As DNA, the CDR3 is TGTGCCTGGAGTGTATCCCGGGGCACCATATATTTT.

CDR3 loop: CASSAQRGAYNEQFF. CDR3 DNA sequence: TGTGCCAGCAGTGCCCAGCGGGGGGCCTACAATGAGCAGTTCTTC. The V and J genes are TRBV2 and TRBJ2-1, with TRBD2 matching over 9 bases. J gave up 2 bases and V 4 bases, and 3 bases lay outside the gene matches. Germline loops: CDR1 SNHLY, CDR2 FYNNEI. This CDR3 is built from 15 residues. Full variable domain (outside the CDR3, taken from reference TRBV2 and TRBJ2-1): EPEVTQTPSHQVTQMGQEVILRCVPISNHLYFYWYRQILGQKVEFLVSFYNNEISEKSEIFDDQFSVERPDGSNFTLKIRSTKLEDSAMYFCASSAQRGAYNEQFFGPGTRLTVL.

The chain uses TRBV18 and TRBJ1-1; 8 nucleotides line up with TRBD1. With 5 bases clipped from V and 6 bases from J, the junction kept 5 bases outside the gene matches. This CDR3 contains 13 residues. The germline V gene encodes CDR1 KGHSH and CDR2 LQKENI. The CDR3 loop is CASSTGGGAEAFF. The CDR3 DNA reads as TGTGCCAGCTCAACAGGGGGAGGGGCTGAAGCTTTCTTT.

The V and J genes are TRBV6-5 and TRBJ1-1; 10 positions agree with TRBD1. The junction had 3 bases not matched to a gene; V was cut back by 2 bases and J by 6 bases. Germline loops: CDR1 MNHEY, CDR2 SVGAGI. The CDR3 has 14 residues. The CDR3 DNA is TGTGCCAGCAGTTACGTGGGGACAGGGGCTGAAGCTTTCTTT. Encoded protein: CASSYVGTGAEAFF.

V gene TRBV7-3 combines with J gene TRBJ2-2, with D possibly being TRBD2 (6 bases). Germline V gene sequence: CDR1 SGHTA, CDR2 FQGTGA. V gave up 7 bases and J gave up 4 bases, with 10 bases separating them. CDR3 size: 13 residues. CDR3 in amino acids: CASKLAPTGELFF. In DNA, the CDR3 is TGTGCCAGCAAACTAGCACCCACCGGGGAGCTGTTTTTT.

This chain joins TRBV7-9 and TRBJ2-2; tentative D call: TRBD2 (6 bases). The CDR3 spans 18 residues. Germline CDR1 and CDR2: SEHNR and FQNEAQ (reference sequence). V was pared by 0 bases and J by 7 bases, with 21 bases between. DNA of the CDR3: TGTGCCAGCAGCTTAGCCTGGACGGGGGATTCATTCGTCGGGGAGCTGTTTTTT. Protein sequence: CASSLAWTGDSFVGELFF.

V and J are TRBV23-1 and TRBJ1-6; weak D call: TRBD1 (5 bases). TRBV23-1 is recorded as an ORF, its role being uncertain. V gave up 9 bases and J gave up 6 bases, with 9 bases separating them. The CDR3 is 12 amino acids. CDR3 sequence: CARKGINSPLHF. For the CDR3, the DNA is TGCGCCAGGAAGGGGATTAATTCACCCCTCCACTTT.

The J gene is TRBJ2-3, the V gene TRBV28; TRBD2 matches 11 bases. CDR3 length: 14 amino acids. J was trimmed by 6 bases and V by 7 bases; bases with no gene match: 6. Germline V CDR1 and CDR2: MDHEN, SYDVKM. Here the CDR3 reads CASTISGRADTQYF. The CDR3 DNA reads TGTGCCAGCACCATTAGCGGGAGGGCGGATACGCAGTATTTT. The full variable domain, rest sourced from reference TRBV28 and TRBJ2-3, is DVKVTQSSRYLVKRTGEKVFLECVQDMDHENMFWYRQDPGLGLRLIYFSYDVKMKEKGDIPEGYSVSREKKERFSLILESASTNQTSMYLCASTISGRADTQYFGPGTRLTVL.